This T cell receptor (beta chain) was captured in a study of blood T cell repertoires in COVID-19. Background on the study: Sample material is recorded as cDNA or gDNA derived from T cells, B-cell-depleted T cells, or PBMCs.

The authors' processing: Estimates of nucleated cell counts were drawn from the amplification of reference gene primers. Produced via immunoSEQ multiplex PCR; TCRdb's table is partial and in-frame only. Clonal size and the V and J genes are those of that table, whereas D and trimming came from the DNA. The top ten clones hold 2.7% of a sample with 200,000 to 250,000 clones, about 90% of them seen once. Germline V gene sequence: CDR1 MGHDK, CDR2 SYGVNS. This CDR3 region has 16 residues. V dropped 0 bases and J dropped 0 bases, with 8 bases sitting between them. The chain couples TRBV25-1 to TRBJ2-2; TRBD1 might be the D (5 bases). The TCR was taken from a woman aged 55-69 years with acute or convalescent COVID-19. The sequenced sample consisted of peripheral blood. As DNA, the CDR3 is TGTGCCAGCAGTGAATATGACAGCCCGAACACCGGGGAGCTGTTTTTT. It encodes CASSEYDSPNTGELFF.